This T cell receptor (beta chain) was obtained from a study of blood T cell repertoires in COVID-19. The wider study: T cells, B-cell-depleted T cells, or PBMCs provided the cDNA or gDNA that served as material.

Germline trimming cut 5 bases from V and 8 bases from J; bases unmatched to any gene: 5. Germline V gene sequence: CDR1 GTSNPN, CDR2 SVGIG (reference sequence). This CDR3 contains 13 residues. Original processing methods: Using reference gene primer amplification, nucleated cell counts were estimated. Profiling relied on immunoSEQ multiplex PCR, and the TCRdb table lists in-frame clones only, not all of them. Clone size and the V and J calls come from that table; the DNA yielded D and trimming. The table lists a few hundred thousand clones, about 83% of them singletons. The receptor's source is a woman aged 50 to 65 with acute or convalescent COVID-19. V gene TRBV30 combines with J gene TRBJ1-6; 8 positions agree with TRBD1. The sample comprised peripheral blood. The CDR3 region has the DNA TGTGCCTGGGGAGGGACAGGAGATTCACCCCTCCACTTT. It codes for CAWGGTGDSPLHF.